A selection of T cell receptor beta chains follows, all from one sample in a study of blood T cell repertoires in COVID-19. Repertoires were generated with immunoSEQ multiplex PCR, while TCRdb's copy carries only in-frame clones and drops some. The repertoire holds around 370,000 clones, with roughly 91% as singletons. The sequencing sample was made of PBMCs or T cells enriched from blood (not recorded which). These receptors all come from a woman aged 18-29 years who had recovered from COVID-19. CDR3s include the opening cysteine and the closing phenylalanine or tryptophan. A D gene is named only where the DNA matches it firmly. The size entry is marked missing in some rows and otherwise reads once, few, many or a size class.

CDR3aa: CASSVGGSGVQETQYF
CDR3nt: TGTGCCAGCAGCGTAGGGGGTAGCGGGGTCCAAGAGACCCAGTACTTC
j_gene: TRBJ2-5
abundance: -
v_gene: TRBV9
d_gene: TRBD2

CDR3aa: CASSPDPRGMRIF
CDR3nt: TGCGCCAGCAGCCCCGACCCCCGGGGTATGAGGATCTTC
j_gene: TRBJ2-1
abundance: -
v_gene: TRBV5-1
d_gene: -

CDR3aa: CASSPAIRWNTEAFF
CDR3nt: TGTGCCAGCAGTCCAGCGATCCGTTGGAACACTGAAGCTTTCTTT
j_gene: TRBJ1-1
abundance: -
v_gene: TRBV3-1/TRBV3-2
d_gene: -

CDR3aa: CASSWDREAFF
CDR3nt: TGTGCCAGCAGCTGGGACAGGGAAGCTTTCTTT
j_gene: TRBJ1-1
abundance: -
v_gene: TRBV7-9
d_gene: TRBD1

CDR3aa: CASSHPNRGGTNEQFF
CDR3nt: TGTGCCAGCAGCCACCCCAACCGGGGGGGCACTAATGAGCAGTTCTTC
j_gene: TRBJ2-1
abundance: -
v_gene: TRBV3-1/TRBV3-2
d_gene: TRBD2

CDR3aa: CASSRRTGDEQYF
CDR3nt: TGTGCCAGCAGCCGTAGGACAGGGGACGAGCAGTACTTC
j_gene: TRBJ2-7
abundance: -
v_gene: TRBV7-2
d_gene: TRBD1

CDR3aa: CASSLRRITHLMDQPQHF
CDR3nt: TGTGCCAGCAGCTTGCGGAGAATAACCCATCTTATGGATCAGCCCCAGCATTTT
j_gene: TRBJ1-5
abundance: few
v_gene: TRBV5-6
d_gene: -

CDR3aa: CASSQDRAATDTQYF
CDR3nt: TGTGCCAGCAGCCAGGACAGGGCTGCGACAGATACGCAGTATTTT
j_gene: TRBJ2-3
abundance: -
v_gene: TRBV14
d_gene: TRBD1

CDR3aa: CASSIAAGARSGNTIYF
CDR3nt: TGTGCCAGTAGTATCGCGGCAGGGGCGCGGTCTGGAAACACCATATATTTT
j_gene: TRBJ1-3
abundance: -
v_gene: TRBV19
d_gene: -

CDR3aa: CASSDTTGVVEETQYF
CDR3nt: TGTGCCAGCAGCGATACGACAGGGGTCGTAGAAGAGACCCAGTACTTC
j_gene: TRBJ2-5
abundance: -
v_gene: TRBV11-2
d_gene: TRBD1

CDR3aa: CASSQEGLRNSPLHF
CDR3nt: TGTGCCAGCAGCCAAGAGGGGCTCCGTAATTCACCCCTCCACTTT
j_gene: TRBJ1-6
abundance: -
v_gene: TRBV3-1/TRBV3-2
d_gene: -

CDR3aa: CASPGPTGGEQFF
CDR3nt: TGTGCCAGTCCCGGGCCCACAGGGGGTGAGCAGTTCTTC
j_gene: TRBJ2-1
abundance: -
v_gene: TRBV27
d_gene: TRBD1

CDR3aa: CSVEVTTSTGWKSF
CDR3nt: TGCAGCGTTGAAGTTACTACCTCGACAGGGTGGAAGTCTTTT
j_gene: TRBJ1-3
abundance: -
v_gene: TRBV29-1
d_gene: TRBD1

CDR3aa: CASSLVDRDGNTIYF
CDR3nt: TGTGCCAGCAGCTTGGTGGACAGGGATGGAAACACCATATATTTT
j_gene: TRBJ1-3
abundance: -
v_gene: TRBV5-6
d_gene: TRBD1

CDR3aa: CASSSQNTGELFF
CDR3nt: TGTGCCAGCAGCTCCCAGAACACCGGGGAGCTGTTTTTT
j_gene: TRBJ2-2
abundance: once
v_gene: TRBV6-2/TRBV6-3
d_gene: -

CDR3aa: CASSSFLGTVSYEQYF
CDR3nt: TGCGCCAGCAGCTCGTTCCTAGGGACAGTATCCTACGAGCAGTACTTC
j_gene: TRBJ2-7
abundance: -
v_gene: TRBV5-1
d_gene: TRBD1

CDR3aa: CSASTRAGYGYTF
CDR3nt: TGCAGTGCTAGTACCAGGGCTGGCTATGGCTACACCTTC
j_gene: TRBJ1-2
abundance: few
v_gene: TRBV20-1
d_gene: -

CDR3aa: CASSYPGQGGEQYF
CDR3nt: TGTGCCAGCAGTTACCCGGGACAGGGTGGTGAGCAGTACTTC
j_gene: TRBJ2-7
abundance: -
v_gene: TRBV6-2/TRBV6-3
d_gene: TRBD1

CDR3aa: CASSVAPGTGGSYEQYF
CDR3nt: TGTGCCAGCAGCGTAGCTCCAGGGACAGGGGGCTCCTACGAGCAGTACTTC
j_gene: TRBJ2-7
abundance: -
v_gene: TRBV9
d_gene: TRBD1

CDR3aa: CASSLDRTANYGYTF
CDR3nt: TGTGCCAGCAGCTTAGACAGGACAGCTAACTATGGCTACACCTTC
j_gene: TRBJ1-2
abundance: -
v_gene: TRBV7-9
d_gene: -

CDR3aa: CASSVDEGLFYNEQFF
CDR3nt: TGTGCCAGCAGCGTAGATGAGGGACTCTTCTACAATGAGCAGTTCTTC
j_gene: TRBJ2-1
abundance: once
v_gene: TRBV9
d_gene: -

CDR3aa: CASSQDDDRGGQPQHF
CDR3nt: TGTGCCAGCAGCCAAGATGACGACAGGGGGGGTCAGCCCCAGCATTTT
j_gene: TRBJ1-5
abundance: -
v_gene: TRBV4-2
d_gene: TRBD1

CDR3aa: CASSLQGSNEKLFF
CDR3nt: TGTGCCAGCAGCTTGCAGGGGAGTAATGAAAAACTGTTTTTT
j_gene: TRBJ1-4
abundance: -
v_gene: TRBV5-5
d_gene: -

CDR3aa: CASSPRDNTYEQYF
CDR3nt: TGTGCCAGCAGCCCCCGGGACAATACCTACGAGCAGTACTTC
j_gene: TRBJ2-7
abundance: -
v_gene: TRBV7-9
d_gene: -

CDR3aa: CASSAYRESQPQHF
CDR3nt: TGTGCCAGCAGCGCCTACAGGGAATCTCAGCCCCAGCATTTT
j_gene: TRBJ1-5
abundance: -
v_gene: TRBV5-5
d_gene: -

CDR3aa: CASSSTEQFSYEQYF
CDR3nt: TGCGCCAGCAGCTCGACAGAACAGTTCTCCTACGAGCAGTACTTC
j_gene: TRBJ2-7
abundance: -
v_gene: TRBV5-1
d_gene: -

CDR3aa: CASSLERRSEHF
CDR3nt: TGTGCCAGCAGTTTAGAGCGTCGATCTGAGCATTTT
j_gene: TRBJ1-5
abundance: -
v_gene: TRBV28
d_gene: -

CDR3aa: CASSPAAPLDYGYTF
CDR3nt: TGTGCCAGCAGCCCCGCGGCCCCACTGGACTATGGCTACACCTTC
j_gene: TRBJ1-2
abundance: -
v_gene: TRBV6-5
d_gene: -

CDR3aa: CASSLAGAAYNEQFF
CDR3nt: TGTGCCAGCAGCCTAGCGGGGGCCGCCTACAATGAGCAGTTCTTC
j_gene: TRBJ2-1
abundance: -
v_gene: TRBV6-5
d_gene: TRBD2

CDR3aa: CASSLELDRDGYTF
CDR3nt: TGTGCCAGCAGCTTAGAATTGGACAGGGATGGCTACACCTTC
j_gene: TRBJ1-2
abundance: -
v_gene: TRBV11-2
d_gene: TRBD1

CDR3aa: CASSQDMRIAGELFF
CDR3nt: TGTGCCAGCAGCCAAGATATGCGGATCGCCGGGGAGCTGTTTTTT
j_gene: TRBJ2-2
abundance: -
v_gene: TRBV3-1/TRBV3-2
d_gene: -

CDR3aa: CASSLRPQGSTGELFF
CDR3nt: TGTGCCAGCAGCTTACGCCCACAGGGTTCCACCGGGGAGCTGTTTTTT
j_gene: TRBJ2-2
abundance: -
v_gene: TRBV7-2
d_gene: -

CDR3aa: CAISESGGRLVQNEKLFF
CDR3nt: TGTGCCATCAGTGAGTCCGGGGGGCGCCTGGTACAAAATGAAAAACTGTTTTTT
j_gene: TRBJ1-4
abundance: -
v_gene: TRBV10-3
d_gene: -

CDR3aa: CASSPLSGNTIYF
CDR3nt: TGTGCCAGCAGTCCGCTATCTGGAAACACCATATATTTT
j_gene: TRBJ1-3
abundance: once
v_gene: TRBV2
d_gene: -

CDR3aa: CASSLEATDTQYF
CDR3nt: TGTGCCAGCAGTTTGGAGGCAACAGATACGCAGTATTTT
j_gene: TRBJ2-3
abundance: -
v_gene: TRBV28
d_gene: -

CDR3aa: CASSLRGPTDTQYF
CDR3nt: TGCGCCAGCAGCCTCAGGGGCCCCACAGATACGCAGTATTTT
j_gene: TRBJ2-3
abundance: -
v_gene: TRBV5-1
d_gene: -

CDR3aa: CASRHNSEAFF
CDR3nt: TGTGCCAGCAGGCATAACTCTGAAGCTTTCTTT
j_gene: TRBJ1-1
abundance: -
v_gene: TRBV6-5
d_gene: -

CDR3aa: CASSISGTGYDEQYF
CDR3nt: TGTGCCAGTAGTATCAGTGGGACAGGGTATGACGAGCAGTACTTC
j_gene: TRBJ2-7
abundance: -
v_gene: TRBV19
d_gene: TRBD1

CDR3aa: CASSPQGAMGTEAFF
CDR3nt: TGTGCCAGCAGCCCACAGGGGGCGATGGGGACTGAAGCTTTCTTT
j_gene: TRBJ1-1
abundance: -
v_gene: TRBV5-4
d_gene: TRBD1

CDR3aa: CASSSQGAVGELFF
CDR3nt: TGTGCCAGCAGTTCACAGGGGGCGGTCGGGGAGCTGTTTTTT
j_gene: TRBJ2-2
abundance: once
v_gene: TRBV6-5
d_gene: TRBD1

CDR3aa: CASSPGGGGGYTF
CDR3nt: TGTGCCAGCAGTCCCGGTGGGGGAGGAGGCTACACCTTC
j_gene: TRBJ1-2
abundance: -
v_gene: TRBV12-3/TRBV12-4
d_gene: -

CDR3aa: CATSPSGTTNSPLHF
CDR3nt: TGTGCCACCAGCCCCTCCGGGACTACCAATTCACCCCTCCACTTT
j_gene: TRBJ1-6
abundance: -
v_gene: TRBV15
d_gene: -

CDR3aa: CASSHGGYRGDTQYF
CDR3nt: TGTGCCAGCAGCCACGGGGGTTACCGGGGAGATACGCAGTATTTT
j_gene: TRBJ2-3
abundance: once
v_gene: TRBV7-2
d_gene: -

CDR3aa: CASSQSGQGIYQPQHF
CDR3nt: TGCGCCAGCAGCCAATCAGGGCAGGGGATCTATCAGCCCCAGCATTTT
j_gene: TRBJ1-5
abundance: -
v_gene: TRBV4-1
d_gene: -

CDR3aa: CASSGDQQYF
CDR3nt: TGTGCCAGCAGCGGAGACCAGCAGTACTTC
j_gene: TRBJ2-7
abundance: -
v_gene: TRBV7-9
d_gene: -

CDR3aa: CAWSDTPPGEQYF
CDR3nt: TGTGCCTGGAGTGACACCCCGCCTGGCGAGCAGTACTTC
j_gene: TRBJ2-7
abundance: -
v_gene: TRBV30
d_gene: -

CDR3aa: CASSSGWRSSGNTIYF
CDR3nt: TGTGCCAGCAGCTCGGGGTGGCGGAGCTCTGGAAACACCATATATTTT
j_gene: TRBJ1-3
abundance: -
v_gene: TRBV7-8
d_gene: -

CDR3aa: CASSFTVF
CDR3nt: TGTGCCAGCAGCTTCACAGTCTTC
j_gene: TRBJ2-1
abundance: -
v_gene: TRBV5-8
d_gene: -

CDR3aa: CAIGQGLEETQYF
CDR3nt: TGTGCCATCGGACAGGGTTTGGAAGAGACCCAGTACTTC
j_gene: TRBJ2-5
abundance: -
v_gene: TRBV10-3
d_gene: TRBD1

CDR3aa: CAISVWDRDNYGYTF
CDR3nt: TGTGCCATCAGTGTATGGGACAGGGACAACTATGGCTACACCTTC
j_gene: TRBJ1-2
abundance: -
v_gene: TRBV10-3
d_gene: TRBD1

CDR3aa: CASSQGRISSYEQYF
CDR3nt: TGTGCCAGCAGCCAGGGCAGAATTTCTTCCTACGAGCAGTACTTC
j_gene: TRBJ2-7
abundance: few
v_gene: TRBV3-1/TRBV3-2
d_gene: -

CDR3aa: CSATSEAFF
CDR3nt: TGCAGTGCTACATCTGAAGCTTTCTTT
j_gene: TRBJ1-1
abundance: -
v_gene: TRBV20-1
d_gene: -

CDR3aa: CASSWTSVDTQYF
CDR3nt: TGTGCCAGCAGCTGGACTAGTGTGGATACGCAGTATTTT
j_gene: TRBJ2-3
abundance: -
v_gene: TRBV5-5
d_gene: TRBD2